The 8 T cell receptor beta chains below were found in one sample sequenced in a study of memory CD4+ T cells and cytomegalovirus serostatus (dated by TCRdb to the late 2010s). A FACSAria II was used to sort memory CD4+ T cells, defined as single viable CD3+CD4+CD8-CD45RO+ cells. Library creation used the immunoSEQ multiplex PCR assay. TCRdb carries this immuneACCESS record with in-frame sequences only. Its versions omit some clonotypes, under half of them owing to an unresolved V gene in the studies checked, with the rest unexplained. Counted in this sample were some 80,000 clones; 80% of them appeared once. Around 0.73% of the sample lies in the top ten. The sequenced material came from memory CD4+ T cells from blood. These receptors came from an adult in good health and CMV-seronegative.

The V and J genes are TRBV7-2 and TRBJ2-7, with 12 bases that match TRBD2. Germline lookup yields CDR1 SGHTA and CDR2 FQGNSA. CDR3 size: 19 residues. Trimming cost V 0 bases and J 0 bases; bases outside gene matches: 9. This chain's CDR3 is CASSLASPQLAGGSYEQYF. The CDR3 coding sequence is TGTGCCAGCAGCTTAGCGTCCCCCCAACTAGCGGGGGGCTCCTACGAGCAGTACTTC.

V usage is TRBV6-5 and J usage is TRBJ2-7; 8 bases agree with TRBD1. From germline, CDR1 is MNHEY and CDR2 SVGAGI. J was trimmed by 4 bases and V by 2 bases; bases with no gene match: 7. The CDR3 has 15 amino acids. The CDR3 coding sequence is TGTGCCAGCAGTTACGTCGGACAGGGAGCTTACGAGCAGTACTTC. Translated, it gives CASSYVGQGAYEQYF.

Only one count was recorded for this clone. The chain is built from TRBV2 and TRBJ1-1, with D possibly TRBD1 on 5 matching bases. V was cut by 6 bases and J by 3 bases, with 5 bases left in between. Germline loops: CDR1 SNHLY, CDR2 FYNNEI. The CDR3 is made up of 11 amino acids. CDR3 sequence reads: CASRGDTEAFF. DNA for the CDR3: TGTGCCAGCAGGGGGGACACTGAAGCTTTCTTT. Drawing the rest from reference TRBV2 and TRBJ1-1, the complete variable domain is EPEVTQTPSHQVTQMGQEVILRCVPISNHLYFYWYRQILGQKVEFLVSFYNNEISEKSEIFDDQFSVERPDGSNFTLKIRSTKLEDSAMYFCASRGDTEAFFGQGTRLTVV.

The CDR3 reads CASIAGQGGGYTF. As DNA, the CDR3 is TGTGCCAGCATCGCGGGACAGGGGGGAGGCTACACCTTC. The chain combines TRBV27 with TRBJ1-2; TRBD1 matches at 11 bases. The CDR3 spans 13 residues. V was pared by 7 bases and J by 8 bases, with 6 bases of the junction left unmatched. Germline V lookup: CDR1 MNHEY, CDR2 SMNVEV (reference sequence).

This sequence joins TRBV10-3 and TRBJ2-2, with D maybe TRBD2 (5 bases). With 11 bases removed from V and 0 bases from J, the gap between germline ends came to 16 bases. This CDR3 is 15 amino acids long. Per the germline V gene, CDR1 is ENHRY and CDR2 is SYGVKD. CDR3 sequence (DNA): TGTGCCGTTAAAAGAGGGTTATCGAACACCGGGGAGCTGTTTTTT. This translates into CAVKRGLSNTGELFF.

The J gene is TRBJ1-2, the V gene TRBV27, with TRBD1 matching over 11 bases. The CDR3 length is 13 residues. Germline V gene lookup returns CDR1 MNHEY and CDR2 SMNVEV (reference sequence). Trimming removed 6 bases from V and 7 bases from J; junction bases left unmatched: 4. As DNA, the CDR3 is TGTGCCAGCAGGACCGGGACAGGGGGTGGCTACACCTTC. Its protein is CASRTGTGGGYTF.

The V gene is TRBV18, the J gene TRBJ2-6, with D possibly matching TRBD1 (6 bases). The germline gives CDR1 KGHSH, CDR2 LQKENI. The CDR3 loop spans 16 amino acids. V lost 0 bases and J 0 bases, leaving 6 bases between the germline ends. Here the CDR3 reads CASSPPGGSGANVLTF. CDR3 nucleotide sequence: TGTGCCAGCTCACCACCAGGGGGCTCTGGGGCCAACGTCCTGACTTTC.

This clone was seen only a few times. The chain is built from TRBV10-3 and TRBJ1-5; 7 bases line up with TRBD1. The germline gives CDR1 ENHRY, CDR2 SYGVKD. Trimming took 11 bases from V and 4 from J; bases not matched to a gene: 5. The CDR3 spans 12 residues. The CDR3 is CASRQGNQPQHF. The CDR3 region has the DNA TGTGCCTCGAGACAGGGTAATCAGCCCCAGCATTTT.